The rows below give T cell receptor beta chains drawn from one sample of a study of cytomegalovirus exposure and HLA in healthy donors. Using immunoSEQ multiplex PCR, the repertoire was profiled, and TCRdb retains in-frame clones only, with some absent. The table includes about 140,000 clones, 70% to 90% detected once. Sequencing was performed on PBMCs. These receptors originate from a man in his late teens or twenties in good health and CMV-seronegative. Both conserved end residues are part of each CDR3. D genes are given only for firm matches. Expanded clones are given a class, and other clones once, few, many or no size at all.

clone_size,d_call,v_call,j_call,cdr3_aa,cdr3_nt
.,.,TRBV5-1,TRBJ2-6,CASGGGTVSSGANVLTF,TGCGCCAGCGGAGGGGGGACAGTGAGCTCTGGGGCCAACGTCCTGACTTTC
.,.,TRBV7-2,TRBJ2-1,CASSPHLREQFF,TGTGCCAGCAGCCCCCACTTACGAGAGCAGTTCTTC
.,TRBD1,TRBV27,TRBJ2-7,CASSFVSDRVDEQYF,TGTGCCAGCAGTTTTGTGTCGGACAGGGTGGACGAGCAGTACTTC
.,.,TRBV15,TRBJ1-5,CATSRASPNQPQHF,TGTGCCACCAGCAGAGCTAGTCCGAATCAGCCCCAGCATTTT
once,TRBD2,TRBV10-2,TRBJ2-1,CASRTSSYNEQFF,TGCGCCAGCAGGACTAGCAGCTACAATGAGCAGTTCTTC
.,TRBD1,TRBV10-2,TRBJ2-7,CASSALGGQGHPYEQYF,TGCGCCAGCAGTGCCCTCGGGGGACAGGGGCACCCTTACGAGCAGTACTTC
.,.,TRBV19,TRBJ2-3,CASRYVLGAGTDTQYF,TGTGCCAGTAGATACGTGTTAGGGGCCGGCACAGATACGCAGTATTTT
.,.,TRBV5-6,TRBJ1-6,CASSLSQGGENSPLHF,TGTGCCAGCAGCTTGTCCCAGGGCGGGGAGAATTCACCCCTCCACTTT
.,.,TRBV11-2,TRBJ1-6,CASREQGPYSPLHF,TGTGCCAGCAGGGAACAGGGTCCCTATTCACCCCTCCACTTT
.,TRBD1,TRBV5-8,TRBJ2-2,CASSTRTKGGGLGTGELFF,TGTGCCAGCAGCACCCGGACAAAAGGGGGCGGGCTGGGCACCGGGGAGCTGTTTTTT
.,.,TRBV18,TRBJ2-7,CASSGGPRREQYF,TGTGCCAGCTCGGGGGGACCGCGCCGGGAGCAGTACTTC
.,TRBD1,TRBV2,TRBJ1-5,CASRAGTGVGAQHF,TGTGCCAGCAGGGCAGGGACAGGGGTGGGAGCCCAGCATTTT
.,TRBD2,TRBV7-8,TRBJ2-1,CASSSRPPSGRGANEQFF,TGTGCCAGCAGCTCCAGACCCCCTAGCGGAAGAGGGGCCAATGAGCAGTTCTTC
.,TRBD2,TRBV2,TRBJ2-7,CASSVFQAGGLSYEQYF,TGTGCCAGCAGTGTATTTCAAGCGGGGGGACTCTCCTACGAGCAGTACTTC
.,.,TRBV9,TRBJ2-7,CASSLHPGLGSYEQYF,TGTGCCAGCAGCCTACACCCGGGACTGGGGTCCTACGAGCAGTACTTC
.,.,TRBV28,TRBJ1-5,CASSFIGQFQPQHF,TGTGCCAGCAGTTTTATCGGACAATTTCAGCCCCAGCATTTT
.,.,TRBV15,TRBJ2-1,CAIPGAAYNEQFF,TGTGCCATCCCAGGGGCGGCATACAATGAGCAGTTCTTC
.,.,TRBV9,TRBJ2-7,CASSGRGTTFYEQYF,TGTGCCAGCAGCGGCAGGGGTACTACCTTCTACGAGCAGTACTTC
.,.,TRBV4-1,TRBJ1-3,CASSRVQGSGNTIYF,TGCGCCAGCAGCCGAGTACAGGGCTCTGGAAACACCATATATTTT
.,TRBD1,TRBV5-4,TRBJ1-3,CASSSTSQGTGNTIYF,TGTGCCAGCAGCTCGACTTCACAGGGGACTGGAAACACCATATATTTT
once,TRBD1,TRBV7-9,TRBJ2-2,CAKDDREGELFF,TGTGCCAAAGACGACAGGGAAGGGGAGCTGTTTTTT
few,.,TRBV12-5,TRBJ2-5,CASGAGYGAQYF,TGTGCTAGTGGGGCGGGATATGGGGCCCAGTACTTC
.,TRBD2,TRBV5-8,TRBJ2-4,CASSLEGLELAKNIQYF,TGTGCCAGCAGCTTGGAGGGACTAGAATTAGCCAAAAACATTCAGTACTTC
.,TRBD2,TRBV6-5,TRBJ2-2,CASSYSSGSTGELFF,TGTGCCAGCAGCTACTCTAGCGGATCCACCGGGGAGCTGTTTTTT